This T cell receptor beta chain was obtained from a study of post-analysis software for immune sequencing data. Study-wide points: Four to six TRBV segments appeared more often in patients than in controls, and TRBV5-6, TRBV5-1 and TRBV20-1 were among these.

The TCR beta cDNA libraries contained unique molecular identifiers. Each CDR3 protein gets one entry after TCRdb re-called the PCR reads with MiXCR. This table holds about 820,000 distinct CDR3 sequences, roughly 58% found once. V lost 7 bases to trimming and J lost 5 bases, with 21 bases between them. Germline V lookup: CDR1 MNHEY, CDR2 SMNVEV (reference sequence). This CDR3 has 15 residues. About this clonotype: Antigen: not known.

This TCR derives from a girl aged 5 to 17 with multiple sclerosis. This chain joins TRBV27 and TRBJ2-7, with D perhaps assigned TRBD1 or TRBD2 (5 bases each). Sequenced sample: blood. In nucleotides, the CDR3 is TGTGCCAGCACCCCCAACGGACGCAGGGACCACGAGCAGTACTTC. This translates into CASTPNGRRDHEQYF.